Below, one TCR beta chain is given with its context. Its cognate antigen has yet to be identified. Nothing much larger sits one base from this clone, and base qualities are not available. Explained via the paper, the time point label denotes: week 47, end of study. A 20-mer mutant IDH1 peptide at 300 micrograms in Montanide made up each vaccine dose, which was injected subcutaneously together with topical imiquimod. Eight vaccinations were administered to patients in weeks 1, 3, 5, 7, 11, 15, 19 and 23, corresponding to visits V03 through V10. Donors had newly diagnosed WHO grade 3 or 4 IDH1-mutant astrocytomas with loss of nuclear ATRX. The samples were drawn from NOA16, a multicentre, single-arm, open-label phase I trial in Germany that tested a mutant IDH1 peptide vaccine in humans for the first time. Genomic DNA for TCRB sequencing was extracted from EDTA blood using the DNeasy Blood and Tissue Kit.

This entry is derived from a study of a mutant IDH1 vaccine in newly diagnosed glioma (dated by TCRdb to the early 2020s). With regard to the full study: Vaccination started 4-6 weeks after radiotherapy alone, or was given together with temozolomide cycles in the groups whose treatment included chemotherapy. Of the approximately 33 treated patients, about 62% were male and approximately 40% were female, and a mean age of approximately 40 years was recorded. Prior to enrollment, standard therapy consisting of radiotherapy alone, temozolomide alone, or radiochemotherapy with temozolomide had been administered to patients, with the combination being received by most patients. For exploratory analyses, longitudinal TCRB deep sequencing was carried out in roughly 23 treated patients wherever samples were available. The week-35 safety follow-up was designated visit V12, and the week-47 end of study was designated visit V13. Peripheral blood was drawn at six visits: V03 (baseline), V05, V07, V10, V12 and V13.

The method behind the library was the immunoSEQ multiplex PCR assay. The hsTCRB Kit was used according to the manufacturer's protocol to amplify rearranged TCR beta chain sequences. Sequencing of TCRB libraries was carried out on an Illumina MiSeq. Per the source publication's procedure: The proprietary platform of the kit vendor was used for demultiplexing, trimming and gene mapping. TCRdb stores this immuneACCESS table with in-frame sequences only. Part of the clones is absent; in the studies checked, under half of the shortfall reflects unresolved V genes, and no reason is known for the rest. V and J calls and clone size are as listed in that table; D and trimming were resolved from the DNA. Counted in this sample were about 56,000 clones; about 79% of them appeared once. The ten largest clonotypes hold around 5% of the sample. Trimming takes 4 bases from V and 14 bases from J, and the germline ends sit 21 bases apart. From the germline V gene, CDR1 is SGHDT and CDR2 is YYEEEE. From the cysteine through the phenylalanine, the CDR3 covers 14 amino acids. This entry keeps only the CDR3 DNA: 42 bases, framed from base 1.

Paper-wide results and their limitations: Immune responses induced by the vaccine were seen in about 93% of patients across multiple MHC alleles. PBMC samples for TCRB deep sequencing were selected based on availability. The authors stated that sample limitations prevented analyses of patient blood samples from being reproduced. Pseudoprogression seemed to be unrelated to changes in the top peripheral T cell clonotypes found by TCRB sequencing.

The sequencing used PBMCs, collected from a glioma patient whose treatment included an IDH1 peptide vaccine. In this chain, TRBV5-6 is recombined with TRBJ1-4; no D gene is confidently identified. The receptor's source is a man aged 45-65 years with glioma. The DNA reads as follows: TGTGCCAGCAGCCGAGCATCAGGTTCCTCGGGTCTGTTTTTT. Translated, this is CASSRASGSSGLFF.